The clone carrying this T cell receptor (beta chain) has at least ten counts. As yet, its antigen is unknown. From roughly 400 ng of RNA, a library with molecular barcoded alpha/delta and beta/gamma adaptors was made. TCRdb analysed the reads with MiXCR anew, one entry per CDR3 protein. In the table there are tens of thousands of distinct CDR3 sequences, around 21% of which are singletons. The data belong to a study of read filtering for tumor transcriptome and immune sequencing. Study observations and caveats: IR-seq captured clonotypes deeper and more reliably than RNA-seq. The CD138-negative fraction was mixed bone marrow immune cells, not pure T cells. About 80% of IR-seq clonotypes had one read, totaling about 3.5% of reads; RNA-seq: 74.6% and 44.6%. IR-seq and RNA-seq agreed better without single-read clonotypes.

The sample comprised a population of CD138-negative cells sorted from bone marrow. The source is a donor aged 40 or older with multiple myeloma.

CDR3 in amino acids: CASSPNSNEAFF. CDR3 nucleotides: TGTGCCAGCAGCCCGAACAGCAATGAAGCTTTCTTT. The J gene is TRBJ1-1, the V gene TRBV6-5, with D unclear. Germline V gene lookup returns CDR1 MNHEY and CDR2 SVGAGI. V was shortened by 6 bases and J by 7 bases, with 12 bases between the two germline ends. The CDR3 contains 12 residues.